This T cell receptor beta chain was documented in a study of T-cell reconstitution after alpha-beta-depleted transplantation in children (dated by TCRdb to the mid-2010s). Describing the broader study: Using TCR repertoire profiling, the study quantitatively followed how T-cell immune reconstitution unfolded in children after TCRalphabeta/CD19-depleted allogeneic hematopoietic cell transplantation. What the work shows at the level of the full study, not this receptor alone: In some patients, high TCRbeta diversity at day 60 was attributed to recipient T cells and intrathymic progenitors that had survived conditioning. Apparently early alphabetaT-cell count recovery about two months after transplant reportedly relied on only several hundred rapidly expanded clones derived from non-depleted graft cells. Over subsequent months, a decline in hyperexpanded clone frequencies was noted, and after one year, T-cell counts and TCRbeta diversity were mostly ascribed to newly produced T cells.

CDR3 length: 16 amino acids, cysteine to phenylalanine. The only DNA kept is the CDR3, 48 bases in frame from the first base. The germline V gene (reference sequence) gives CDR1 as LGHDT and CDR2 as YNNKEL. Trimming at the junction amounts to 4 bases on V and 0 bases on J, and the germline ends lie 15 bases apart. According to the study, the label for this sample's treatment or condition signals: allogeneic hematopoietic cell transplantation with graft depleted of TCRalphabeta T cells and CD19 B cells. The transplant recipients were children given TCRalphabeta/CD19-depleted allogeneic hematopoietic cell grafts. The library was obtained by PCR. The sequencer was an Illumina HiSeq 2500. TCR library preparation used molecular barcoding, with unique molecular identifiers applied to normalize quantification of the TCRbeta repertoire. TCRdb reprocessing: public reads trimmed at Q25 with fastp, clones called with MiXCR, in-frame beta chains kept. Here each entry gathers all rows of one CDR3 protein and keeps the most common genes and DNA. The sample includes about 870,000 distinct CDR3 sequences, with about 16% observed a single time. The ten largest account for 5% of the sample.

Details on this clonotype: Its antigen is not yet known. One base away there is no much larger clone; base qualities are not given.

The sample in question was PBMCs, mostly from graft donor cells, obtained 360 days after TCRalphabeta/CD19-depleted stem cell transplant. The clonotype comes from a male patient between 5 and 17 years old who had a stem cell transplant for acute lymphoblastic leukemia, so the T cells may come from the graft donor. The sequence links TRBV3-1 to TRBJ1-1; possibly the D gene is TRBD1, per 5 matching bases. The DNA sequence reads TGTGCCAGCAGCCTCCTCTCCGGGGCGTTGAACACTGAAGCTTTCTTT. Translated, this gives CASSLLSGALNTEAFF.